The 17 T cell receptor beta chains below all came from one sample that was sequenced in a study of blood T cells in healthy people across ages. It was with a sample-barcoded 5' primer and a J-beta primer mix that a second PCR of roughly 6 to 12 cycles was run. TCRdb reprocessed the 5' RACE reads with MiXCR, giving one entry per CDR3 protein. The sample consists of 800,000 to 950,000 distinct CDR3 sequences, 25% to 30% of them appearing once. These data were likewise used in another study, on T cells of mothers and their children.

The sequenced sample was blood. These receptors all come from a woman in her 40s in good health.

CDR3 sequence: CASSPGVSDTEAFF. The CDR3 DNA follows: TGTGCCAGCTCACCGGGGGTGTCGGACACTGAAGCTTTCTTT. V and J are TRBV18 and TRBJ1-1, with D perhaps matching TRBD1 (5 bases). The CDR3 is made up of 14 amino acids. Germline V CDR1 and CDR2: KGHSH, LQKENI. Trimming took off 3 bases at V and 3 bases at J, with 11 bases between the two ends. The complete variable domain, with remaining parts taken from reference TRBV18 and TRBJ1-1, reads NAGVMQNPRHLVRRRGQEARLRCSPMKGHSHVYWYRQLPEEGLKFMVYLQKENIIDESGMPKERFSAEFPKEGPSILRIQQVVRGDSAAYFCASSPGVSDTEAFFGQGTRLTVV.

This clonotype has a handful of counts. The chain uses TRBV5-5 and TRBJ1-2, with D possibly being TRBD1 (5 bases). The CDR3 extends over 15 amino acids. The ends were cut back, 4 bases at V and 4 bases at J, with 17 bases in the middle. Germline-derived CDR1 and CDR2 are SGHKS and YYEKEE (reference sequence). This chain's CDR3 is CASSLPGNPAYGYTF. The CDR3 DNA sequence: TGTGCCAGCAGCCTTCCAGGGAACCCGGCCTATGGCTACACCTTC.

The chain carries TRBV6-1 and TRBJ1-1; D gene uncertain. The CDR3 extends over 14 amino acids. V lost 7 bases and J lost 0, with 12 bases in between. CDR1 MNHNS and CDR2 SASEGT come from the germline V gene. CDR3 in DNA: TGTGCCAGCATCTTAGGATTCATGAACACTGAAGCTTTCTTT. This codes for CASILGFMNTEAFF.

This chain connects TRBV7-3 to TRBJ1-1; D perhaps matches TRBD1 (6 bases). V lost 5 bases, J lost 5 bases, and 30 bases lay in between. CDR1 and CDR2 from the germline V gene are SGHTA and FQGTGA. There are 19 residues in the CDR3. CDR3 nucleotides: TGTGCCAGCAGCGTAGGGGGGACCTCTTCCACGGGGGCGTTTACTGAAGCTTTCTTT. Its protein product is CASSVGGTSSTGAFTEAFF.

This clonotype has only one observation. This chain connects TRBV5-1 to TRBJ2-4; TRBD2 agrees at 11 bases. Germline values: CDR1 SGHRS, CDR2 YFSETQ. V was clipped by 0 bases and J by 13 bases; unmatched bases: 18. The CDR3 extends over 18 amino acids. CDR3 DNA: TGCGCCAGCAGCTTGGCTAGCGGGGGGTTTAGCTCCTACAATGAGCAGTACTTC. It specifies CASSLASGGFSSYNEQYF.

This chain connects TRBV3-1 to TRBJ2-3; the D gene is possibly TRBD2 (6 bases). V lost 4 bases and J lost 0, with 14 bases in between. This CDR3 has 16 residues. Per germline, CDR1 LGHDT and CDR2 YNNKEL (reference sequence). This chain's CDR3 is CASSRGIAGSTDTQYF. Here the CDR3 DNA reads TGTGCCAGCAGCCGCGGGATAGCAGGAAGCACAGATACGCAGTATTTT.

The J gene is TRBJ1-1, the V gene TRBV7-3; D possibly corresponds to TRBD1 (6 bases). CDR1 is SGHTA and CDR2 is FQGTGA in the germline V gene. The CDR3 totals 15 residues. The V end lost 3 bases, the J end lost 2 bases, and 13 bases lay between the germline ends. The CDR3 is CASSLLQGLNTEAFF. In DNA form, the CDR3 reads TGTGCCAGCAGCTTGCTACAGGGCCTCAACACTGAAGCTTTCTTT. Full variable domain (outside the CDR3, taken from reference TRBV7-3 and TRBJ1-1): GAGVSQTPSNKVTEKGKYVELRCDPISGHTALYWYRQSLGQGPEFLIYFQGTGAADDSGLPNDRFFAVRPEGSVSTLKIQRTERGDSAVYLCASSLLQGLNTEAFFGQGTRLTVV.

The V gene is TRBV7-9, the J gene TRBJ1-1; unclear D gene. The CDR3 is 14 residues long. Trimming stripped 2 bases from V and 4 bases from J, with 11 bases between. The V gene's germline CDR1 is SEHNR and CDR2 FQNEAQ (reference sequence). The chain's CDR3 is CASSLRISGTEAFF. CDR3 nucleotides: TGTGCCAGCAGCTTAAGGATTTCAGGCACTGAAGCTTTCTTT. Full variable domain (rest looked up from reference TRBV7-9 and TRBJ1-1): DTGVSQNPRHKITKRGQNVTFRCDPISEHNRLYWYRQTLGQGPEFLTYFQNEAQLEKSRLLSDRFSAERPKGSFSTLEIQRTEQGDSAMYLCASSLRISGTEAFFGQGTRLTVV.

V is TRBV3-1 and J is TRBJ2-2, with D maybe TRBD1 (6 bases). The CDR3 covers 17 residues. CDR1 LGHDT and CDR2 YNNKEL come from the germline V gene (reference sequence). Trimming removed 0 bases at V and 8 bases at J, with 19 bases between. The CDR3: CASSQDQGSLRTGELFF. For the CDR3, the DNA is TGTGCCAGCAGCCAAGATCAGGGGTCGCTGAGAACTGGGGAGCTGTTTTTT. The variable domain in full, completed from reference TRBV3-1 and TRBJ2-2, reads DTAVSQTPKYLVTQMGNDKSIKCEQNLGHDTMYWYKQDSKKFLKIMFSYNNKELIINETVPNRFSPKSPDKAHLNLHINSLELGDSAVYFCASSQDQGSLRTGELFFGEGSRLTVL.

This clonotype was counted a few times. The chain uses TRBV10-3 and TRBJ1-6; possibly TRBD1 for D (5 bases). The CDR3 totals 14 residues. The germline gives CDR1 ENHRY, CDR2 SYGVKD. Trimming took off 8 bases at V and 7 bases at J, with 15 bases between the two ends. As DNA, the CDR3 is TGTGCCATCGGTTATCAGGGTGGAAATTCACCCCTCCACTTT. As protein: CAIGYQGGNSPLHF.

The V gene is TRBV7-9, the J gene TRBJ1-1; D unclear. Germline CDR1 and CDR2: SEHNR and FQNEAQ (reference sequence). The V gene lost 5 bases and the J gene lost 6 bases, with 25 bases spanning the gap. The CDR3 totals 17 residues. The chain's CDR3 is CASSPSRGMERIPEAFF. The CDR3 nucleotides are TGTGCCAGCAGCCCAAGCCGGGGTATGGAACGTATTCCTGAAGCTTTCTTT. The whole variable domain, remainder taken from reference TRBV7-9 and TRBJ1-1, is DTGVSQNPRHKITKRGQNVTFRCDPISEHNRLYWYRQTLGQGPEFLTYFQNEAQLEKSRLLSDRFSAERPKGSFSTLEIQRTEQGDSAMYLCASSPSRGMERIPEAFFGQGTRLTVV.

The chain recombines TRBV5-1 with TRBJ2-3, with 8 bases matching TRBD2. The junction had 8 bases not matched to a gene; V was cut back by 5 bases and J by 3 bases. CDR3 size: 15 residues. The germline gives CDR1 SGHRS, CDR2 YFSETQ. CDR3 protein: CASRIIGGATDTQYF. The CDR3 DNA follows: TGCGCCAGCAGGATAATCGGGGGGGCGACAGATACGCAGTATTTT.

The genes are TRBV7-9 and TRBJ1-5; D call uncertain. Deletions cut 4 bases from V and 0 bases from J, with 10 bases between. The CDR3 is made up of 15 amino acids. Germline loops: CDR1 SEHNR, CDR2 FQNEAQ (reference sequence). The CDR3 DNA reads as TGTGCCAGCAGCTCAGATTTGTATAGCAATCAGCCCCAGCATTTT. Encoded protein: CASSSDLYSNQPQHF.

This chain links TRBV6-4 with TRBJ2-3, with 11 bases that match TRBD2. The CDR3 is made up of 16 amino acids. V was clipped by 5 bases and J by 5 bases; unmatched bases: 9. The germline CDR1 and CDR2 sequences are MRHNA and SNTAGT. As DNA, the CDR3 is TGTGCCAGCAGTAGAGTAGCGGGGGGGCCTGGAGATACGCAGTATTTT. Translating gives CASSRVAGGPGDTQYF.

The V gene is TRBV24-1, the J gene TRBJ2-1, with 9 nucleotides matching TRBD1. Germline V gives CDR1 KGHDR, CDR2 SFDVKD. V lost 7 bases, J lost 1 base, and 4 bases stayed unmatched. The CDR3 is 15 amino acids. CDR3 in amino acids: CATRAGTGSYNEQFF. The CDR3 nucleotides read TGTGCCACCAGGGCCGGGACAGGGTCCTACAATGAGCAGTTCTTC.

This clonotype was counted at least ten times. This rearrangement joins TRBV20-1 to TRBJ2-3; maybe TRBD2 (6 bases). V was clipped by 0 bases and J by 2 bases, with 15 bases between them. The CDR3 runs 16 residues. Germline V gives CDR1 DFQATT, CDR2 SNEGSKA (reference sequence). CDR3 DNA sequence: TGCAGTGCTAGAGATCCTAGGCTAGCGACCACAGATACGCAGTATTTT. It specifies CSARDPRLATTDTQYF.

This clonotype was counted at least ten times. V is TRBV28 and J is TRBJ2-7; 7 bases agree with TRBD1. The CDR3 length is 14 residues. CDR1 is MDHEN, CDR2 SYDVKM, per germline. With 2 bases clipped from V and 7 bases from J, the junction kept 8 bases outside the gene matches. The CDR3 nucleotides are TGTGCCAGCAGTTTAGGACAGGAAGCAAGGGAGCAGTACTTC. The encoded protein is CASSLGQEAREQYF.